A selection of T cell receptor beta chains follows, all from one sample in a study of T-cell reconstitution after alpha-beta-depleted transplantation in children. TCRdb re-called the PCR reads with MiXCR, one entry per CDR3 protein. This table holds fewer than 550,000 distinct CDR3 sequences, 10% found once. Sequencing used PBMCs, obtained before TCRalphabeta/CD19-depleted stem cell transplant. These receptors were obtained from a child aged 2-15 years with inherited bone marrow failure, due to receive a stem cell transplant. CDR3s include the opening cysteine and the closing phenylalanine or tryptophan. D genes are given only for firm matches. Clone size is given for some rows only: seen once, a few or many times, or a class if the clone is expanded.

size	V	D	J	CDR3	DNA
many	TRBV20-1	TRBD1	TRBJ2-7	CSATGRQGAYEQYF	TGCAGTGCTACGGGGCGCCAGGGGGCCTACGAGCAGTACTTC
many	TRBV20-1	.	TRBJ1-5	CSARGGEGNQPQHF	TGCAGTGCTAGAGGCGGGGAAGGCAATCAGCCCCAGCATTTT
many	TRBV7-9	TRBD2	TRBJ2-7	CASNVVGGPPWEQYF	TGTGCCAGCAACGTCGTGGGAGGGCCTCCGTGGGAGCAGTACTTC
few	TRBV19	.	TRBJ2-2	CASSIDRTPGELFF	TGTGCCAGTAGTATAGATCGCACCCCCGGGGAGCTGTTTTTT
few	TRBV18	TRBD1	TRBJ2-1	CASSATGDAYNEQFF	TGTGCCAGCTCAGCGACAGGGGACGCCTACAATGAGCAGTTCTTC
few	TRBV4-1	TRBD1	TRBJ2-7	CASSQGLRGQGDSYEQYF	TGCGCCAGCAGCCAAGGCTTACGCGGACAGGGGGACTCCTACGAGCAGTACTTC
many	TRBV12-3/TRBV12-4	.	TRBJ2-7	CASSYFSYEQYF	TGTGCCAGCAGTTACTTCTCCTACGAGCAGTACTTC
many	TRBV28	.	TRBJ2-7	CASSLFIAGSITYEQYF	TGTGCCAGCAGTTTATTCATCGCGGGGAGTATCACCTACGAGCAGTACTTC
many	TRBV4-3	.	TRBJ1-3	CASSPDGISGNTIYF	TGCGCCAGCAGCCCAGACGGGATCTCTGGAAACACCATATATTTT
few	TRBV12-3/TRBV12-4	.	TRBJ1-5	CASSLGSGWHQPQHF	TGTGCCAGCAGTTTAGGGTCAGGGTGGCATCAGCCCCAGCATTTT
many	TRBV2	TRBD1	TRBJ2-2	CASSSGTGYTGELFF	TGTGCCAGCAGTTCCGGGACAGGGTACACCGGGGAGCTGTTTTTT
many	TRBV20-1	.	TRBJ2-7	CSADRGEQYF	TGCAGTGCTGACCGGGGCGAGCAGTACTTC
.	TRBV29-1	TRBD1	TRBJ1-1	CSVRTGGEAFF	TGCAGCGTGAGGACAGGGGGGGAAGCTTTCTTT
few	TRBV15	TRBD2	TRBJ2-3	CATGRGLAGTDTQYF	TGTGCCACCGGGAGGGGACTAGCGGGAACAGATACGCAGTATTTT
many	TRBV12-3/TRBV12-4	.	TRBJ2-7	CASTAGTPYEQYF	TGTGCCAGCACCGCCGGGACACCATACGAGCAGTACTTC
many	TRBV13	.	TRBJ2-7	CASSPRTPLTYEQYF	TGTGCCAGCAGCCCCAGGACGCCCCTTACCTACGAGCAGTACTTC
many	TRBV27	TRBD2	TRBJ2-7	CASRLSGSSYEQYF	TGTGCCAGCAGGCTGAGCGGGAGCTCCTACGAGCAGTACTTC
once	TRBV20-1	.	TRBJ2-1	CSARDYGGQQQFF	TGCAGTGCTAGAGATTATGGGGGGCAACAGCAGTTCTTC
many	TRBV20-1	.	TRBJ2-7	CSAGGAAFYEQYF	TGCAGTGCCGGCGGGGCAGCCTTCTACGAGCAGTACTTC
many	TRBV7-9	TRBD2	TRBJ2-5	CATWGGNQETQYF	TGTGCTACTTGGGGGGGGAACCAAGAGACCCAGTACTTC
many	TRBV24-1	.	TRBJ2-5	CATSDPKTGRGTRAGETQYF	TGTGCCACCAGTGACCCAAAAACGGGCAGGGGCACCCGGGCGGGGGAGACCCAGTACTTC
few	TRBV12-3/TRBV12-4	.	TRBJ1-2	CASSYSPGYDYGYTF	TGTGCCAGCAGCTATAGTCCAGGGTACGACTATGGCTACACCTTC
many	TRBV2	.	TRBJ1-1	CASRAGRQAREAFF	TGTGCCAGCAGAGCAGGGCGACAGGCAAGGGAAGCTTTCTTT
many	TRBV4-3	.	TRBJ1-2	CASSQATLGAQGYTF	TGCGCCAGCAGCCAAGCAACGCTGGGGGCGCAAGGCTACACCTTC
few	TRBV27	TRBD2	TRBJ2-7	CASSTLAGVTYEQYF	TGTGCCAGCAGTACACTAGCGGGAGTCACCTACGAGCAGTACTTC
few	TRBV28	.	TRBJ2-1	CASSFQGGTYNEQFF	TGTGCCAGCAGTTTTCAGGGGGGCACCTACAATGAGCAGTTCTTC
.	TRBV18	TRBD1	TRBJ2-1	CASSYRQGTYNEQFF	TGTGCCAGCTCGTATAGACAGGGTACCTACAATGAGCAGTTCTTC
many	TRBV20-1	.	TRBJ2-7	CSARDLLGRSSYEQYF	TGCAGTGCTAGAGATCTGCTAGGAAGGAGCTCCTACGAGCAGTACTTC
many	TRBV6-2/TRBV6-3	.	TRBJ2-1	CASSIAEGRGNEQFF	TGTGCCAGCAGTATCGCGGAAGGCCGGGGCAATGAGCAGTTCTTC
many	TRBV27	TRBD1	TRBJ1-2	CASSLGGQYYGYTF	TGTGCCAGCAGTTTGGGGGGACAGTACTATGGCTACACCTTC
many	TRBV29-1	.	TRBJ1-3	CSVEGREAGNTIYF	TGCAGCGTCGAAGGGCGAGAAGCTGGAAACACCATATATTTT
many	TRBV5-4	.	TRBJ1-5	CASSVDRSGQPQHF	TGTGCCAGCAGCGTAGACAGGTCCGGTCAGCCCCAGCATTTT
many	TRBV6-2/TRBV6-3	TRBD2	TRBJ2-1	CASSSGLAGNNEQFF	TGTGCCAGCAGTTCGGGACTAGCGGGGAACAATGAGCAGTTCTTC
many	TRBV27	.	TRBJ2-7	CASSLGAGYEQYF	TGTGCCAGCAGCCTGGGCGCCGGCTACGAGCAGTACTTC
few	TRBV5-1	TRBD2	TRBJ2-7	CASSLRGPGLAGEGEYEQYF	TGCGCCAGCAGCTTGCGAGGTCCGGGACTAGCGGGAGAAGGGGAGTACGAGCAGTACTTC
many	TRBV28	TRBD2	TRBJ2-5	CASSLSGRGKETQYF	TGTGCCAGCAGTCTTAGCGGGAGGGGTAAAGAGACCCAGTACTTC
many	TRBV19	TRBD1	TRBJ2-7	CASSVGQGAFYEQYF	TGTGCCAGTAGTGTGGGCCAGGGGGCCTTCTACGAGCAGTACTTC
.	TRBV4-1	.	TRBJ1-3	CASSQLGESNTIYF	TGCGCCAGCAGCCAGTTAGGGGAGAGCAACACCATATATTTT
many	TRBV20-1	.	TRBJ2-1	CSGAPTYNEQFF	TGCAGTGGGGCTCCCACCTACAATGAGCAGTTCTTC
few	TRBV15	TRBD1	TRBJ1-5	CATSARLRGRRNQPQHF	TGTGCCACCAGCGCACGCCTCAGGGGGCGACGAAATCAGCCCCAGCATTTT
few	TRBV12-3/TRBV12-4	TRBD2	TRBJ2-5	CASSFLLAGGPVQETQYF	TGTGCCAGCAGTTTTCTCCTAGCGGGAGGGCCAGTGCAAGAGACCCAGTACTTC
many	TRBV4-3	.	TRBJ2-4	CASSQEIRGLIQYF	TGCGCCAGCAGCCAAGAGATTCGGGGGCTCATTCAGTACTTC
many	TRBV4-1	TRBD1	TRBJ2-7	CASSLRDRAYEQYF	TGCGCCAGCAGCCTCCGGGACAGGGCCTACGAGCAGTACTTC
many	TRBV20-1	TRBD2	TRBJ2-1	CSATPKGLAGERYEQFF	TGCAGTGCCACCCCCAAGGGACTAGCGGGAGAGAGGTATGAGCAGTTCTTC
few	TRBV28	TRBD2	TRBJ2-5	CASRDSGGQETQYF	TGTGCCAGCAGGGATAGCGGGGGCCAAGAGACCCAGTACTTC
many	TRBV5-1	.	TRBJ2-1	CASSLGVLGTYNEQFF	TGCGCCAGCAGCCTCGGGGTTTTAGGCACTTACAATGAGCAGTTCTTC
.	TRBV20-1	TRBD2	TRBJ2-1	CSARGDGSGRSYNEQFF	TGCAGTGCTAGAGGAGATGGAAGCGGGAGATCCTACAATGAGCAGTTCTTC
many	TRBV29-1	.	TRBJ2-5	CSVVQGKETQYF	TGCAGCGTTGTTCAGGGGAAAGAGACCCAGTACTTC
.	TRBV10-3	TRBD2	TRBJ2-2	CAISDPGRTSGTGELFF	TGTGCCATCAGTGACCCAGGGCGGACTAGCGGGACCGGGGAGCTGTTTTTT
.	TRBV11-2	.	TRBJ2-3	CASSLVWEATDTQYF	TGTGCCAGCAGCTTAGTGTGGGAGGCGACAGATACGCAGTATTTT
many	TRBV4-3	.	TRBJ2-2	CASSQRGVPYTGELFF	TGCGCCAGCAGCCAACGGGGCGTCCCATACACCGGGGAGCTGTTTTTT
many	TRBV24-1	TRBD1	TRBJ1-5	CATSDPRTGNQPQHF	TGTGCCACCAGTGATCCCCGGACAGGGAATCAGCCCCAGCATTTT
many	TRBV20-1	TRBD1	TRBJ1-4	CSARDRLTGGYEKLFF	TGCAGTGCTAGAGATAGATTGACAGGGGGCTATGAAAAACTGTTTTTT
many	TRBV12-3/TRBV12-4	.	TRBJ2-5	CASRASGSRQETQYF	TGTGCCAGCAGGGCGAGCGGAAGCCGTCAAGAGACCCAGTACTTC
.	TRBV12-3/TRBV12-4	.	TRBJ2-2	CASRKSGDTGELFF	TGTGCCAGCCGTAAATCGGGGGACACCGGGGAGCTGTTTTTT
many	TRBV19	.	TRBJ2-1	CASSISMAGSYNEQFF	TGTGCCAGTAGTATAAGTATGGCGGGGTCATACAATGAGCAGTTCTTC
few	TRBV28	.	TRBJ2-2	CASSLVDRYGELFF	TGTGCCAGCAGTTTAGTGGACAGATACGGGGAGCTGTTTTTT
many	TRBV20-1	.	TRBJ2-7	CSAGREYEQYF	TGCAGTGCAGGCAGGGAGTACGAGCAGTACTTC
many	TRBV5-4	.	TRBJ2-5	CASSPQGGSETQYF	TGTGCCAGCAGCCCTCAGGGGGGATCGGAGACCCAGTACTTC